In its sample, the clone carrying this TCR beta chain was seen a few times. Its antigen is unidentified. MiXCR, run by TCRdb on the 5' RACE reads, gives a single entry per CDR3 protein. The sample lists a few hundred thousand distinct CDR3 sequences; around 20% were seen once. The source of the sample is a study of T-cell memory formation after mild COVID-19. Overall study findings and caveats: Later expanders leaned CD4+, whereas day 15 to 85 contracting clones were balanced CD4/CD8.

This CDR3 has 16 residues. Per germline, CDR1 KGHSH and CDR2 LQKENI. V lost 0 bases and J 8 bases, leaving 17 bases between the germline ends. Sequenced input: PBMCs or a T cell subset sorted from them (not recorded which). The TCR originated in an adult woman who had mild COVID-19 (a few samples of this study predate the infection). Cell type and time point are not known. This chain links TRBV18 with TRBJ2-1; possible D gene TRBD1, 6 bases. CDR3 sequence (DNA): TGTGCCAGCTCACCACCCGGGGCAGGGGTTCAGGATGAGCAGTTCTTC. This sequence encodes CASSPPGAGVQDEQFF.